Listed below are T cell receptor beta chains from one sample, sequenced in a study of blood T cell repertoires in COVID-19. The data were produced by immunoSEQ multiplex PCR, yet TCRdb's version contains in-frame clones alone and is incomplete. The sample shows about 80,000 clones, around 83% of them seen only once. The sample consisted of peripheral blood. The receptors derive from a woman aged 70-85 years with acute or convalescent COVID-19. Each CDR3 is given with its conserved first and last residue. D genes are given only for firm matches. Only some rows state a clone size, as once, few, many or a class for expanded clones.

cdr3_length clone_size j_call d_call v_call cdr3_nt cdr3_aa
17 - TRBJ2-1 TRBD2 TRBV5-1 TGCGCCAGCAGCACATCCATCAAAGCGGGAGCGTACAATGAGCAGTTCTTC CASSTSIKAGAYNEQFF
14 few TRBJ2-2 - TRBV19 TGTGCCAGTAGCACACAGGTGAACACCGGGGAGCTGTTTTTT CASSTQVNTGELFF
16 - TRBJ1-4 TRBD1 TRBV5-1 TGCGCCAGCAGCTCCGGGACAGGGGGCGTGGATGAAAAACTGTTTTTT CASSSGTGGVDEKLFF
14 few TRBJ2-7 - TRBV27 TGTGCCAGACTCCACAGTCGGGGGTCCGACGAGCAGTACTTC CARLHSRGSDEQYF
15 - TRBJ2-5 TRBD2 TRBV6-6 TGTGCCAGCAGTGATAGCGGGAGATGGGAAGAGACCCAGTACTTC CASSDSGRWEETQYF
14 - TRBJ2-3 TRBD1 TRBV9 TGTGCCAGCACGCAGGGGGTCTCGGCAGATACGCAGTATTTT CASTQGVSADTQYF
15 - TRBJ2-7 - TRBV6-1 TGTGCCAGCAGTGAAGAAGAGGGCAGACACTACGAGCAGTACTTC CASSEEEGRHYEQYF
14 - TRBJ1-5 TRBD1 TRBV20-1 TGCAGTGCTAGTCGTCGAGGGGGCGATCAGCCCCAGCATTTT CSASRRGGDQPQHF
14 - TRBJ1-1 TRBD1 TRBV2 TGTGCCAGCAGTGAGGACAGGAGCCCCACTGAAGCTTTCTTT CASSEDRSPTEAFF
14 - TRBJ1-4 - TRBV6-6 TGTGCCAGCAGTTGGGGGGGTTCTAATGAAAAACTGTTTTTT CASSWGGSNEKLFF
14 - TRBJ2-2 TRBD2 TRBV18 TGTGCCAGTTATGAGGGACTAGCAACCGGGGAGCTGTTTTTT CASYEGLATGELFF
14 few TRBJ2-1 TRBD2 TRBV2 TGTGCCAGCAGCGGGACTAGCGGGAGCAATGAGCAGTTCTTC CASSGTSGSNEQFF
16 few TRBJ2-1 TRBD2 TRBV14 TGTGCCAGCAGCCTTACTAGCGGGGTCTCCTACAATGAGCAGTTCTTC CASSLTSGVSYNEQFF
13 - TRBJ1-2 - TRBV24-1 TGTGCCTCTCACCAGTCGCGGAAGATCGGCTACACCTTC CASHQSRKIGYTF
15 - TRBJ2-1 - TRBV5-1 TGCGCCAGCAGCCACGGGGGTAACTCCTACAATGAGCAGTTCTTC CASSHGGNSYNEQFF
16 - TRBJ2-1 - TRBV27 TGTGCCAGCACCTACGGAGGAACTAGGGGGAACAATGAGCAGTTCTTC CASTYGGTRGNNEQFF
13 - TRBJ2-2 - TRBV7-3 TGTGCCAGCAGCTTAACGAGCACCGGGGAGCTGTTTTTT CASSLTSTGELFF
16 few TRBJ2-1 TRBD2 TRBV10-1 TGCGCCAGCAGTGGAAGCGGGAGAGTCCCATACAATGAGCAGTTCTTC CASSGSGRVPYNEQFF
11 - TRBJ2-5 - TRBV5-4 TGTGCCAGCAGCGGAGAAGAGACCCAGTACTTC CASSGEETQYF
15 - TRBJ2-5 - TRBV5-1 TGCGCCAGCAGCTTAGACTACTATAACCAAGAGACCCAGTACTTC CASSLDYYNQETQYF
16 - TRBJ2-2 TRBD2 TRBV13 TGTGCCAGCAGCCTCACTAGCGGGAGGAAGGTCGGGGAGCTGTTTTTT CASSLTSGRKVGELFF
14 - TRBJ2-7 - TRBV27 TGTGCCAGCCGTTGGCGGGACGGCTCCTACGAGCAGTACTTC CASRWRDGSYEQYF
16 few TRBJ1-1 TRBD1 TRBV19 TGTGCCAGTAGTCCGTACAGGGGGCCTGCTAACACTGAAGCTTTCTTT CASSPYRGPANTEAFF
16 - TRBJ2-7 - TRBV5-1 TGCGCCAGCAGCCCCTGGACGGGGGGCGGGGAGGACGAGCAGTACTTC CASSPWTGGGEDEQYF
17 - TRBJ2-1 TRBD2 TRBV2 TGTGCCAGCAGTCCTCAAACCGGGACTAGCGCACCCAATGAGCAGTTCTTC CASSPQTGTSAPNEQFF
17 - TRBJ2-2 - TRBV30 TGTGCCTGGAGTGCCCCCATGACAGGTTACTTCACCGGGGAGCTGTTTTTT CAWSAPMTGYFTGELFF
14 - TRBJ2-7 - TRBV15 TGTGCCACCAGCAGGGACAAGGGTCACTACGAGCAGTACTTC CATSRDKGHYEQYF
15 - TRBJ2-7 - TRBV5-4 TGTGCCAGCAGCTTTGTAGGGCGGGACTCCTACGAGCAGTACTTC CASSFVGRDSYEQYF
15 - TRBJ2-5 TRBD1 TRBV11-2 TGTGCCAGCAGCTTATCGGGACAGGTCGGAGAGACCCAGTACTTC CASSLSGQVGETQYF
13 - TRBJ1-1 - TRBV19 TGTGCCAGTAGTATAGATGGCAGACTTGAAGCTTTCTTT CASSIDGRLEAFF
11 - TRBJ2-5 - TRBV5-5 TGTGCCAGCAGCCGGGAAGAGACCCAGTACTTC CASSREETQYF
13 - TRBJ1-2 - TRBV7-8 TGTGCCAGCAGCTTACAGGGGAACTATGGCTACACCTTC CASSLQGNYGYTF
15 - TRBJ1-4 TRBD1 TRBV2 TGTGCCAGCAGTGGACAGGGAGCAACTAATGAAAAACTGTTTTTT CASSGQGATNEKLFF